The entry below gives a single T cell receptor beta chain sequence along with its context. The antigen is unknown. This CDR3 is built from 15 residues. Germline V gene lookup returns CDR1 SGDLS and CDR2 YYNGEE. The V segment lost 4 bases and the J segment 2 bases; nucleotides outside the gene matches: 7. Sample-barcoded 5' priming and a J-beta primer mix drove a second PCR of about 7 to 12 cycles. Through a template-switch adaptor with 12 random nucleotides, each cDNA molecule received a tag. Using its own MiXCR run on the 5' RACE reads, TCRdb lists one record per CDR3 protein. The sample includes about a million distinct CDR3 sequences, around two fifths seen only once; the top ten take over 10%. This entry is derived from a study of blood T cells in healthy people across ages. Study findings and constraints: A conclusive naive versus antigen-experienced comparison was prevented by the unsorted PBMCs. Naive T cell percentage showed a strong correlation with the diversity of TCR beta. With age, beta diversity per million T cells declined roughly linearly, significantly by 40.

The genes are TRBV9 and TRBJ2-3; 7 bases fit TRBD1. The specimen sequenced was blood. This sequence was found in a man aged 18 to 29 in good health. The CDR3 here is CASSTGDRHTDTQYF. CDR3 nucleotides: TGTGCCAGCAGCACAGGGGACAGACACACAGATACGCAGTATTTT. The full variable domain, with the rest looked up from reference TRBV9 and TRBJ2-3, is DSGVTQTPKHLITATGQRVTLRCSPRSGDLSVYWYQQSLDQGLQFLIQYYNGEERAKGNILERFSAQQFPDLHSELNLSSLELGDSALYFCASSTGDRHTDTQYFGPGTRLTVL.